Listed here are 25 T cell receptor beta chains from one sample, sequenced in a study of cytomegalovirus exposure and HLA in healthy donors. A multiplex PCR was run with 60 Vbeta primers and 13 Jbeta primers. The table came from immunoSEQ multiplex PCR; TCRdb's copy has only in-frame clones and leaves some out. Here the sample spans 140,000 or so clones, approximately 80% being singletons. Sequences were obtained from PBMCs. The receptors were sampled from a middle-aged woman in good health and CMV-seropositive.

J is TRBJ1-2 and V is TRBV21-1. TRBV21-1 is assigned pseudogene status. This CDR3 has 13 amino acids. CDR3 sequence reads: CASSRGGPVGYTF. CDR3 nucleotide sequence: TGTGCCAGCAGCAGGGGGGGGCCGGTTGGCTACACCTTC.

The chain carries TRBV7-9 and TRBJ1-2; maybe TRBD1 (6 bases). The V end was cut by 1 base, the J end by 7 bases, with 19 bases between. The CDR3 has 16 amino acids. Germline V gives CDR1 SEHNR, CDR2 FQNEAQ (reference sequence). The CDR3 is CASSLGRTENMVGYTF. The DNA of the CDR3 is TGTGCCAGCAGCTTAGGGAGGACAGAAAATATGGTTGGCTACACCTTC.

This clone was seen just once. The J gene is TRBJ2-3, the V gene TRBV10-1, with 12 bases matching TRBD2. In germline, CDR1 is WNHNN, CDR2 SYGVQD (reference sequence). Unmatched junction bases numbered 2, after V lost 5 bases and J lost 2 bases. The CDR3 length is 15 residues. CDR3 sequence (DNA): TGCGCCAGCAGTCGACTAGCGGGGGACACAGATACGCAGTATTTT. Encoded protein: CASSRLAGDTDTQYF.

V usage is TRBV11-2 and J usage is TRBJ2-7; tentatively, D is TRBD2 (5 bases). V was shortened by 4 bases and J by 3 bases, with 16 bases between the two germline ends. Germline assignment: CDR1 SGHAT and CDR2 FQNNGV. CDR3 length equals 15 residues. CDR3 sequence reads: CASSSPAALNYEQYF. The CDR3 DNA reads TGTGCCAGCAGCTCCCCAGCGGCCCTAAACTACGAGCAGTACTTC. The whole variable domain, filled in from reference TRBV11-2 and TRBJ2-7, reads EAGVAQSPRYKIIEKRQSVAFWCNPISGHATLYWYQQILGQGPKLLIQFQNNGVVDDSQLPKDRFSAERLKGVDSTLKIQPAKLEDSAVYLCASSSPAALNYEQYFGPGTRLTVT.

This chain joins TRBV6-5 and TRBJ1-6, with no clear D. The CDR3 has 12 amino acids. Germline CDR1 MNHEY, CDR2 SVGAGI. V lost 10 bases to trimming and J lost 7 bases, with 11 bases between them. This CDR3 is CATSGGNSPLHF. The DNA for the CDR3 is TGTGCCACCTCCGGCGGGAATTCACCCCTCCACTTT.

The rearrangement links TRBV10-3 to TRBJ2-3; 7 bases match TRBD2. V lost 10 bases, J lost 0 bases, and 10 bases stayed unmatched. The germline CDR1 and CDR2 sequences are ENHRY and SYGVKD. CDR3 length: 15 residues. The CDR3 loop reads CATRWGEGSTDTQYF. The CDR3 DNA reads TGTGCCACCCGGTGGGGGGAGGGAAGCACAGATACGCAGTATTTT.

V gene TRBV19 combines with J gene TRBJ1-1; 9 bases are shared with TRBD1. Trimming took 5 bases from V and 4 from J; bases not matched to a gene: 2. There are 13 residues in the CDR3. Looked up from germline, CDR1 is LNHDA and CDR2 is SQIVND (reference sequence). The CDR3 region has the DNA TGTGCCAGTAGTTTGGACAGGGGCACTGAAGCTTTCTTT. Translated: CASSLDRGTEAFF.

The genes are TRBV4-3 and TRBJ1-2, with a tentative D call TRBD1 (6 bases). Germline V gene data show CDR1 as LGHNA and CDR2 as YSLEER. This CDR3 region has 16 residues. The V end lost 0 bases, the J end lost 4 bases, and 15 bases lay between the germline ends. CDR3 DNA: TGCGCCAGCAGCCAAGATGGAACAGGGCTGCGCTATGGCTACACCTTC. This sequence encodes CASSQDGTGLRYGYTF.

This clone was observed a few times. This chain uses TRBV5-4 with TRBJ2-3; 9 nucleotides align to TRBD1. Germline lookup yields CDR1 SGHNT and CDR2 YYREEE (reference sequence). J was trimmed by 1 base and V by 4 bases; bases with no gene match: 4. This CDR3 contains 15 residues. CDR3 protein: CASSPGDRGTDTQYF. CDR3 DNA sequence: TGTGCCAGCAGCCCGGGGGACAGGGGCACAGATACGCAGTATTTT.

This rearrangement joins TRBV7-8 to TRBJ1-5, with unresolved D. CDR1 and CDR2 (germline): SGHVS, FQNEAQ. The CDR3 is 13 residues long. Trimming stripped 1 base from V and 6 bases from J, with 7 bases between. Here the CDR3 reads CASSLGILQPQHF. DNA of the CDR3: TGTGCCAGCAGCTTAGGTATCCTTCAGCCCCAGCATTTT.

Only a few counts were recorded for this clone. The chain is built from TRBV9 and TRBJ1-2; D is unclear. Trimming cost V 0 bases and J 12 bases, with 15 bases left between them. Germline assignment: CDR1 SGDLS and CDR2 YYNGEE. The CDR3 is 13 residues long. CDR3 amino acids: CASSVVASAANTF. CDR3 DNA: TGTGCCAGCAGCGTAGTAGCTTCAGCGGCTAACACCTTC.

The chain recombines TRBV6-5 with TRBJ1-4, with D possibly being TRBD1 (6 bases). The CDR3 sequence is 15 residues long. V was cut by 5 bases and J by 8 bases, with 18 bases left in between. The germline CDR1 and CDR2 sequences are MNHEY and SVGAGI. CDR3 residues: CASSGQTGLGEKLFF. The CDR3 nucleotides are TGTGCCAGCAGTGGACAAACAGGGCTTGGGGAAAAACTGTTTTTT.

This rearrangement joins TRBV2 to TRBJ1-1; tentatively, D is TRBD1 (5 bases). Per the germline V gene, CDR1 is SNHLY and CDR2 is FYNNEI. The V gene lost 4 bases and the J gene lost 1 base, with 10 bases spanning the gap. The CDR3 consists of 14 residues. CDR3 protein: CASSVQAANTEAFF. CDR3 coding DNA: TGTGCCAGCAGTGTACAGGCGGCGAACACTGAAGCTTTCTTT.

This clone was observed once. This rearrangement joins TRBV28 to TRBJ2-5; 15 nucleotides match TRBD2. Germline loops: CDR1 MDHEN, CDR2 SYDVKM. The CDR3 is 15 amino acids. V lost 6 bases, J lost 4 bases, and 3 bases stayed unmatched. In DNA form, the CDR3 reads TGTGCCAGCAGCCCGGGACTAGCGGGAGGAGAGACCCAGTACTTC. Its translation is CASSPGLAGGETQYF.

With respect to this clone: The same CDR3 also results from other DNA sequences found in this sample. This rearrangement joins TRBV5-4 to TRBJ2-1; a weak D match, TRBD1 (9 bases). Germline CDR1 reads SGHNT; CDR2 reads YYREEE (reference sequence). This CDR3 contains 14 residues. Deletions cut 2 bases from V and 7 bases from J, with 13 bases between. In nucleotides, the CDR3 is TGTGCCAGCAGCTTTAGCGGGACAGGGAATGAGCAGTTCTTC. Its protein is CASSFSGTGNEQFF.

A remark on this clone: This sample also contains other DNA sequences that code for the same CDR3. The chain couples TRBV2 to TRBJ2-3; 10 nucleotides line up with TRBD2. The CDR3 runs 16 residues. Germline V gene lookup returns CDR1 SNHLY and CDR2 FYNNEI. Trimming cost V 4 bases and J 0 bases; bases outside gene matches: 4. Here the CDR3 reads CASSGLAGPSTDTQYF. The CDR3 bases are TGTGCCAGCAGTGGACTAGCGGGTCCTAGCACAGATACGCAGTATTTT.

J is TRBJ1-1 and V is TRBV7-9; 7 bases map to TRBD1. CDR1 is SEHNR, CDR2 FQNEAQ, per germline (reference sequence). With 3 bases clipped from V and 1 base from J, the junction kept 2 bases outside the gene matches. This CDR3 comprises 14 residues. The CDR3 coding sequence is TGTGCCAGCAGCTTCACAGGGGCGAACACTGAAGCTTTCTTT. Its protein product is CASSFTGANTEAFF.

V usage is TRBV5-5 and J usage is TRBJ1-2; maybe TRBD1 (5 bases). Germline values: CDR1 SGHKS, CDR2 YYEKEE (reference sequence). This CDR3 has 16 amino acids. V shed 4 bases and J shed 6 bases, with 22 bases lying between them. The CDR3 nucleotides are TGTGCCAGCAGCACCCGGGAGGCAGGGCTCGAAGATGGCTACACCTTC. This sequence encodes CASSTREAGLEDGYTF.

The chain couples TRBV27 to TRBJ2-1; 9 bases agree with TRBD1. Germline assignment: CDR1 MNHEY and CDR2 SMNVEV (reference sequence). CDR3 length: 14 residues. V was pared by 10 bases and J by 5 bases, with 9 bases of the junction left unmatched. CDR3 sequence reads: CATAGQGTNNEQFF. CDR3 sequence (DNA): TGTGCCACCGCCGGACAGGGGACGAACAATGAGCAGTTCTTC.

The CDR3 loop is CASSPRGTEAFF. The CDR3 bases are TGTGCCAGCAGCCCCCGGGGCACTGAAGCTTTCTTT. The gene calls are TRBV7-7 and TRBJ1-1; D is unresolved. Germline assignment: CDR1 SSHAT and CDR2 FNYEAQ (reference sequence). The CDR3 runs 12 residues. Trimming took 5 bases from V and 4 from J, leaving 8 bases between them.

V and J are TRBV6-4 and TRBJ1-2; 8 bases line up with TRBD1. The CDR3 runs to 13 residues. V lost 1 base to trimming and J lost 11 bases; unmatched junction nucleotides: 6. CDR1 is MRHNA, CDR2 SNTAGT, per germline. CDR3 region: CASSDLGQGSYTF. The CDR3 nucleotides read TGTGCCAGCAGTGACTTAGGACAGGGAAGTTACACCTTC.

J is TRBJ2-5 and V is TRBV28; TRBD1 aligns across 8 bases. CDR1 MDHEN and CDR2 SYDVKM come from the germline V gene. This CDR3 region has 13 residues. V lost 4 bases, J lost 5 bases, and 3 bases stayed unmatched. The CDR3 region has the DNA TGTGCCAGCAGTTCCAGGGGGCTGGAGACCCAGTACTTC. Encoded protein: CASSSRGLETQYF.

The chain employs TRBV7-3 and TRBJ1-5; D unresolved. Per germline, CDR1 SGHTA and CDR2 FQGTGA. V was clipped by 0 bases and J by 2 bases, with 11 bases between them. The CDR3 loop spans 16 amino acids. The CDR3 sequence is CASSLTSVRRNQPQHF. CDR3 bases: TGTGCCAGCAGCTTAACGAGCGTACGGCGCAATCAGCCCCAGCATTTT. The variable domain in full, with the rest retrieved from reference TRBV7-3 and TRBJ1-5, is GAGVSQTPSNKVTEKGKYVELRCDPISGHTALYWYRQSLGQGPEFLIYFQGTGAADDSGLPNDRFFAVRPEGSVSTLKIQRTERGDSAVYLCASSLTSVRRNQPQHFGDGTRLSIL.

This rearrangement joins TRBV5-1 to TRBJ2-2; 7 nucleotides agree with TRBD2. CDR3 size: 13 residues. The germline V gene has CDR1 SGHRS and CDR2 YFSETQ. Trimming removed 4 bases from V and 6 bases from J; junction bases left unmatched: 3. The chain's CDR3 is CASSGGGPGELFF. The CDR3 DNA reads TGCGCCAGCAGCGGCGGGGGTCCCGGGGAGCTGTTTTTT. Drawing the rest from reference TRBV5-1 and TRBJ2-2, the complete variable domain is KAGVTQTPRYLIKTRGQQVTLSCSPISGHRSVSWYQQTPGQGLQFLFEYFSETQRNKGNFPGRFSGRQFSNSRSEMNVSTLELGDSALYLCASSGGGPGELFFGEGSRLTVL.

The chain uses TRBV5-4 and TRBJ1-1; D is possibly TRBD1 (5 bases). The CDR3 contains 15 residues. Germline V gives CDR1 SGHNT, CDR2 YYREEE (reference sequence). The ends were cut back, 0 bases at V and 0 bases at J, with 9 bases in the middle. CDR3 bases: TGTGCCAGCAGCTTGGTAGGGGCTTTGAACACTGAAGCTTTCTTT. It is translated as CASSLVGALNTEAFF. The full variable domain, completed using reference TRBV5-4 and TRBJ1-1, is ETGVTQSPTHLIKTRGQQVTLRCSSQSGHNTVSWYQQALGQGPQFIFQYYREEENGRGNFPPRFSGLQFPNYSSELNVNALELDDSALYLCASSLVGALNTEAFFGQGTRLTVV.